This TCR beta chain was captured by sequencing in a study of shared clonotypes between healthy human individuals. Whole-study results and caveats: Clonotypes which were not shared had lower generation probabilities than clonotypes that all four donors shared. Only blood was sampled, and tissue TCR repertoires likely differ from blood ones.

This clone has more than one count but fewer than ten. Its antigen is still unknown. CDR3 length equals 16 residues. Germline-derived CDR1 and CDR2 are SGDLS and YYNGEE. V lost 4 bases to trimming and J lost 1 base; unmatched junction nucleotides: 8. This was a deep-level run. Per the study methods: ImmunoSEQ only sent back junction sequences with no quality scores, so filtering was done differently. TCRdb's table, derived via immunoSEQ multiplex PCR, lists solely in-frame clones and lacks some. The DNA was the basis for D and trimming; V, J and clone size are from that table. The repertoire holds approximately 2.1 million clones, with 93% as singletons.

Sequenced: naive CD4+ T cells from PBMCs. Subset specified: CD45RA+ positively selected. The clonotype was recovered from a young man in good health. Some clones in this sample may be carry-over from other donors' samples. The chain recombines TRBV9 with TRBJ1-1, with TRBD1 matching over 9 bases. CDR3 in DNA: TGTGCCAGCAGCCCAAATACAGGGGGCCCGAACACTGAAGCTTTCTTT. Translating gives CASSPNTGGPNTEAFF.